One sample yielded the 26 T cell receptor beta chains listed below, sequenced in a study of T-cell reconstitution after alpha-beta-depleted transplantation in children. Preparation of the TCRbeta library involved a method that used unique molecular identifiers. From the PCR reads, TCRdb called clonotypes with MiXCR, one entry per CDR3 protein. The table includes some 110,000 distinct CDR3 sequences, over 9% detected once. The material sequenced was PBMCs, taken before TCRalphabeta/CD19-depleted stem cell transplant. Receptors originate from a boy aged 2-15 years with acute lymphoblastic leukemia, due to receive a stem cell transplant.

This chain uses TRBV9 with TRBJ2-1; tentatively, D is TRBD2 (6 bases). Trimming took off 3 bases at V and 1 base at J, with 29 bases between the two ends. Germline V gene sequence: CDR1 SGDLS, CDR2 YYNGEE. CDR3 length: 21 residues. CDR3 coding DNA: TGTGCCAGCAGCGCGCATCTAAGTTCCGGATTGACGGGAGAATCCTACAATGAGCAGTTCTTC. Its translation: CASSAHLSSGLTGESYNEQFF.

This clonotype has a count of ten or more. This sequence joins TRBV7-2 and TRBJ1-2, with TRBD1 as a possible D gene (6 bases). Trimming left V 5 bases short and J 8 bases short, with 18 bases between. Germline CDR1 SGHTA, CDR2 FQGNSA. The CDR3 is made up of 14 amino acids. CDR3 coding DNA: TGTGCCAGCAGCCCTCAATTCACAGGGACCGGCTACACCTTC. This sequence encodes CASSPQFTGTGYTF. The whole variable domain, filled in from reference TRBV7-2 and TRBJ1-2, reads GAGVSQSPSNKVTEKGKDVELRCDPISGHTALYWYRQSLGQGLEFLIYFQGNSAPDKSGLPSDRFSAERTGGSVSTLTIQRTQQEDSAVYLCASSPQFTGTGYTFGSGTRLTVV.

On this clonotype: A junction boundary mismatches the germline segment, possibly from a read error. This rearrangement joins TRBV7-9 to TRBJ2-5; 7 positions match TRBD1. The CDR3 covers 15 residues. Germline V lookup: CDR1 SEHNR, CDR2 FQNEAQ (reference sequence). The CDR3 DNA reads TGTGCCAGCATCTTAGCGACAGGGATGATACAGACCCAGTACTTC. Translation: CASILATGMIQTQYF.

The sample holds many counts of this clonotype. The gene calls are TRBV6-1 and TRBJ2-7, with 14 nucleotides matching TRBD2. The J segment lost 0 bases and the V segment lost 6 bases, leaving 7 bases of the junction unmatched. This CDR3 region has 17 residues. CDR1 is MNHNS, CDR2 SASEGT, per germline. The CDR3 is CASRRGLAGALSYEQYF. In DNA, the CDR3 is TGTGCCAGCAGACGGGGACTAGCGGGGGCCCTCTCCTACGAGCAGTACTTC.

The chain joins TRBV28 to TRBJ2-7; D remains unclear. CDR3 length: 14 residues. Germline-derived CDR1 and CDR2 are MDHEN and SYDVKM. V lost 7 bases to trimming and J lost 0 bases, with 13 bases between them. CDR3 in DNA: TGTGCCAGCACCCAGCCCCGGAGCTCCTACGAGCAGTACTTC. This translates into CASTQPRSSYEQYF.

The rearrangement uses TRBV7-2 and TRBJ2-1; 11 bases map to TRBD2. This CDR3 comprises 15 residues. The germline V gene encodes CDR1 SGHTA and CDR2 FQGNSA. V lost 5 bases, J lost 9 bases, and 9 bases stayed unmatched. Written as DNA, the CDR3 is TGTGCCAGCAGCCATACTAGCGGGAGTATAGGTGAGCAGTTCTTC. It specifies CASSHTSGSIGEQFF. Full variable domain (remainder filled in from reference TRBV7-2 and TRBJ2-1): GAGVSQSPSNKVTEKGKDVELRCDPISGHTALYWYRQSLGQGLEFLIYFQGNSAPDKSGLPSDRFSAERTGGSVSTLTIQRTQQEDSAVYLCASSHTSGSIGEQFFGPGTRLTVL.

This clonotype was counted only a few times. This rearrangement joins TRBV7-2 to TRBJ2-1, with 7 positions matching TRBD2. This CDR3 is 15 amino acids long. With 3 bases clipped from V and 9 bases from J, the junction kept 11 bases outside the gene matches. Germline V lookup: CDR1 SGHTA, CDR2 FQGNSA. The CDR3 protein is CASSFSGTGYSEQFF. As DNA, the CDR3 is TGTGCCAGCAGCTTCAGCGGGACGGGTTATAGTGAGCAGTTCTTC. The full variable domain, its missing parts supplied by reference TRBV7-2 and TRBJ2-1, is GAGVSQSPSNKVTEKGKDVELRCDPISGHTALYWYRQSLGQGLEFLIYFQGNSAPDKSGLPSDRFSAERTGGSVSTLTIQRTQQEDSAVYLCASSFSGTGYSEQFFGPGTRLTVL.

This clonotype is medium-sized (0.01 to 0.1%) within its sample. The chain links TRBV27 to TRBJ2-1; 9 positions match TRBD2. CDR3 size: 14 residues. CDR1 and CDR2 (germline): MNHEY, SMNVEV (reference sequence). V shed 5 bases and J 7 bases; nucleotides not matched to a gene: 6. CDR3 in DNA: TGTGCCAGCAGTACGACTAGCGGAGCGAATGAGCAGTTCTTC. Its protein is CASSTTSGANEQFF.

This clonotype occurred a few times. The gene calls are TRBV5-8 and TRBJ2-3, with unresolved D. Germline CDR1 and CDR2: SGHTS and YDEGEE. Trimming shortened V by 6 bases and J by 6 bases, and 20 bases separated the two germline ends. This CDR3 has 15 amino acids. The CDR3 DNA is TGTGCCAGCACCGAATCAGGTGACCTGGAGGATACGCAGTATTTT. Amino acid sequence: CASTESGDLEDTQYF.

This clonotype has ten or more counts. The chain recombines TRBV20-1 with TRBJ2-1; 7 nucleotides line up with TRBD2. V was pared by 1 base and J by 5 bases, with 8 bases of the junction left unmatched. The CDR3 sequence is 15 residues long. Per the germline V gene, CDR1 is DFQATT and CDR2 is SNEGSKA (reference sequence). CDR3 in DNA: TGCAGTGCTAGAGTATTCGGCGGGAGCCACAATGAGCAGTTCTTC. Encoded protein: CSARVFGGSHNEQFF.

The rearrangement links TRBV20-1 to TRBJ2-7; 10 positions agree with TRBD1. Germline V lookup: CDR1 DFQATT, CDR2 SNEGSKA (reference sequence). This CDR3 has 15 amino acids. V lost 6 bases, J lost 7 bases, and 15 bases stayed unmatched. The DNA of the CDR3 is TGCAGTGCCAATGACCGGGACAGGGGAGCTAGGGAGCAGTACTTC. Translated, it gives CSANDRDRGAREQYF.

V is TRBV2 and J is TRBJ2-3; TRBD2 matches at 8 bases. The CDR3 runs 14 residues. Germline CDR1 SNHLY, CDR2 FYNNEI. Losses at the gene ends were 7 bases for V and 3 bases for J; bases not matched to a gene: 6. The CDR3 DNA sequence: TGTGCCAGCACCGGGGGGGCCGCGACAGATACGCAGTATTTT. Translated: CASTGGAATDTQYF.

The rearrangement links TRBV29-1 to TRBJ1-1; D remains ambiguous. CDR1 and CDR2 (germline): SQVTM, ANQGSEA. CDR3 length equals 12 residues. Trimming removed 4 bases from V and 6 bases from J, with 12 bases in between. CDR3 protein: CSVVGPASEAFF. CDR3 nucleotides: TGCAGCGTTGTTGGCCCAGCGTCTGAAGCTTTCTTT.

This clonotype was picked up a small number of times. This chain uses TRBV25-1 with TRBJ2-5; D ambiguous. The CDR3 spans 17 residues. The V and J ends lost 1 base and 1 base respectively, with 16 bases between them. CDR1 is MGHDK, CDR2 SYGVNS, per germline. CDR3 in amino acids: CASSESGGEVVQETQYF. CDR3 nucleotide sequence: TGTGCCAGCAGTGAATCGGGCGGAGAGGTGGTCCAAGAGACCCAGTACTTC.

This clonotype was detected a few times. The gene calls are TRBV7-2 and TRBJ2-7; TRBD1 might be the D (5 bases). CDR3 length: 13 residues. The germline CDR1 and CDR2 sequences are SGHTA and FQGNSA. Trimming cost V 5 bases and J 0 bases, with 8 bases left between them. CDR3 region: CASSQGLSYEQYF. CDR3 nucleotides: TGTGCCAGCAGCCAGGGCCTCTCCTACGAGCAGTACTTC.

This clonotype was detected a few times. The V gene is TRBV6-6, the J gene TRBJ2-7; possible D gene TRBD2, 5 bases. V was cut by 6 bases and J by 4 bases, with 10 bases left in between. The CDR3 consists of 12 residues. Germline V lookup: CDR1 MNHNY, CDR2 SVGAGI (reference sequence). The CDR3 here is CASSLSGYEQYF. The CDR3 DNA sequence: TGTGCCAGCAGCTTGTCGGGGTACGAGCAGTACTTC.

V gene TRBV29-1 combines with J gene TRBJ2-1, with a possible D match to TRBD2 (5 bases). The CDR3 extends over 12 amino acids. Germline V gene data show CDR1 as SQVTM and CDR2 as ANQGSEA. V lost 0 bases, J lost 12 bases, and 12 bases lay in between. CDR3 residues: CSVEDGGRMQFF. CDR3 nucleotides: TGCAGCGTTGAAGATGGCGGGCGGATGCAGTTCTTC.

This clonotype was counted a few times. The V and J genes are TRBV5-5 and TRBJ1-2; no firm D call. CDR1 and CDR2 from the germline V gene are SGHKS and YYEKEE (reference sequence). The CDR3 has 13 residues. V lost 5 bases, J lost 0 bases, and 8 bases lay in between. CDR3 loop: CASSPETNYGYTF. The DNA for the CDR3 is TGTGCCAGCAGTCCGGAAACTAACTATGGCTACACCTTC.

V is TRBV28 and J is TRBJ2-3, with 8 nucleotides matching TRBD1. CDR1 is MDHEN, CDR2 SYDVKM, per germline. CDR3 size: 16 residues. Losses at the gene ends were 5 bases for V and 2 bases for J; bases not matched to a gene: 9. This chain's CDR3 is CASSTPGQANTDTQYF. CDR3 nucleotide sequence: TGTGCCAGCAGTACCCCGGGACAGGCTAACACAGATACGCAGTATTTT. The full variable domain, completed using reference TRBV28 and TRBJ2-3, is DVKVTQSSRYLVKRTGEKVFLECVQDMDHENMFWYRQDPGLGLRLIYFSYDVKMKEKGDIPEGYSVSREKKERFSLILESASTNQTSMYLCASSTPGQANTDTQYFGPGTRLTVL.

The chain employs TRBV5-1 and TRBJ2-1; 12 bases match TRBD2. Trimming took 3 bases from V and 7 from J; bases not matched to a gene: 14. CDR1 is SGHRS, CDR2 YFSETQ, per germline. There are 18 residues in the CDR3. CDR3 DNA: TGCGCCAGCAGCTCCGCGGGGGGGCCGGGGACTAGCGGGAATGAGCAGTTCTTC. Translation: CASSSAGGPGTSGNEQFF.

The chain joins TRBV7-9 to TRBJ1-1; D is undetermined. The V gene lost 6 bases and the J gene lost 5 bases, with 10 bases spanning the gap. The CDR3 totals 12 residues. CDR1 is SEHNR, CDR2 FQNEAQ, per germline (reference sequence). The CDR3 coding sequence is TGTGCCAGCAGTTGGGAGAGAACTGAAGCTTTCTTT. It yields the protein CASSWERTEAFF.

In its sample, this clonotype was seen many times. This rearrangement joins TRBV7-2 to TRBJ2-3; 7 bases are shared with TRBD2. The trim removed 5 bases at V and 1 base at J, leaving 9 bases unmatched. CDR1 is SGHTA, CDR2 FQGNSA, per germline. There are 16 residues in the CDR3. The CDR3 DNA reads TGTGCCAGCAGCCCCCAGAGCGGGGATGGCACAGATACGCAGTATTTT. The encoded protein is CASSPQSGDGTDTQYF.

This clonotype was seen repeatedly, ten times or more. The CDR3 DNA reads as TGTGCCAGCAGTTCAGCTCTAGCGGGAGAATCCAACGAGCAGTACTTC. This translates into CASSSALAGESNEQYF. The rearrangement links TRBV6-5 to TRBJ2-7, with TRBD2 matching 10 bases. The CDR3 runs to 16 residues. The germline V gene encodes CDR1 MNHEY and CDR2 SVGAGI. V dropped 4 bases and J dropped 5; count of bases not matched to a gene: 11.

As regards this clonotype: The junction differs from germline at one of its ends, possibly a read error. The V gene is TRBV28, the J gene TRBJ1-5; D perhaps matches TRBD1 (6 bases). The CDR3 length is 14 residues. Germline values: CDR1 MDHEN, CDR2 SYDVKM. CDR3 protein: CAISARGHNQPQHF. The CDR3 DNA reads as TGTGCCATCAGTGCCCGGGGGCACAATCAGCCCCAGCATTTT.

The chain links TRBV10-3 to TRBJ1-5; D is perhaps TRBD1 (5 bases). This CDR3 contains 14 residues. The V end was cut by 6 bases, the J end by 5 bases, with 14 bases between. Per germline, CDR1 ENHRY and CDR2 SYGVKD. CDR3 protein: CAIRGGGSDQPQHF. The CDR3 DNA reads TGTGCCATCAGGGGGGGAGGGTCTGATCAGCCCCAGCATTTT.

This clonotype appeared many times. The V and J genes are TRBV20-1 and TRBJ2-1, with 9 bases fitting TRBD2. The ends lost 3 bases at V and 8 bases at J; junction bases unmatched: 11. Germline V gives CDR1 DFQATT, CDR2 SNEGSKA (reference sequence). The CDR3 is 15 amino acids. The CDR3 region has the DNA TGCAGTGCTAGTCCCCCGCTAGCGGGACGCGATGAGCAGTTCTTC. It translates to CSASPPLAGRDEQFF.